One and the same sample provided the 25 T cell receptor beta chains below, sequenced in a study of blood T cell repertoires in COVID-19. Assay used: immunoSEQ multiplex PCR; TCRdb lists only in-frame clones, some missing. The data show 150,000 or so clones, 85% to 90% seen once. Sequences were obtained from peripheral blood. These receptors originate from a woman in her seventies with acute or convalescent COVID-19.

The sample holds one count of this clone. The chain is built from TRBV5-1 and TRBJ1-1, with 7 nucleotides matching TRBD1. Per germline, CDR1 SGHRS and CDR2 YFSETQ. The CDR3 totals 17 residues. Germline trimming cut 4 bases from V and 1 base from J; bases unmatched to any gene: 13. The CDR3 protein is CASSTRRSTGRNTEAFF. The CDR3 region has the DNA TGCGCCAGCAGCACCCGGAGATCGACAGGGCGGAACACTGAAGCTTTCTTT.

This clone has only one observation. The chain carries TRBV3-1 (or the pseudogene TRBV3-2) and TRBJ1-4, with D tentatively TRBD1 (5 bases). Germline lookup yields CDR1 LGHDT and CDR2 YNNKEL (reference sequence). With 7 bases removed from V and 6 bases from J, the gap between germline ends came to 30 bases. The CDR3 is made up of 19 amino acids. The CDR3 loop is CASTPRANEFQGRHEKLFF. The DNA for the CDR3 is TGTGCCAGCACTCCAAGGGCCAACGAGTTTCAGGGAAGGCATGAAAAACTGTTTTTT.

This chain connects TRBV18 to TRBJ2-5; a weak D match, TRBD2 (5 bases). CDR3 length: 14 amino acids. V was shortened by 5 bases and J by 5 bases, with 15 bases between the two germline ends. The germline CDR1 and CDR2 sequences are KGHSH and LQKENI. The chain's CDR3 is CASSYRGSYETQYF. CDR3 bases: TGTGCCAGCTCATACCGGGGTAGCTATGAGACCCAGTACTTC. Variable domain in full (rest from reference TRBV18 and TRBJ2-5): NAGVMQNPRHLVRRRGQEARLRCSPMKGHSHVYWYRQLPEEGLKFMVYLQKENIIDESGMPKERFSAEFPKEGPSILRIQQVVRGDSAAYFCASSYRGSYETQYFGPGTRLLVL.

The chain links TRBV21-1 to TRBJ1-1. TRBV21-1 is a listed pseudogene. The CDR3 sequence is 16 residues long. CDR3 sequence (DNA): TGTGCCAGCAGCAAAGCTGGGGGGGATCACAACACTGAAGCTTTCTTT. It codes for CASSKAGGDHNTEAFF.

The chain links TRBV6-5 to TRBJ1-6; tentatively, D is TRBD1 (5 bases). This CDR3 contains 16 residues. Germline lookup yields CDR1 MNHEY and CDR2 SVGAGI. V dropped 0 bases and J dropped 7 bases, with 13 bases sitting between them. The CDR3, as DNA: TGTGCCAGCAGTTACTCGATCCGGTCAGGGAATTCACCCCTCCACTTT. Amino acids: CASSYSIRSGNSPLHF.

J is TRBJ2-7 and V is TRBV6-5; TRBD1 is a possible D gene (6 bases). The V end was cut by 7 bases, the J end by 0 bases, with 10 bases between. Germline loops: CDR1 MNHEY, CDR2 SVGAGI. The length of the CDR3 is 13 residues. CDR3 in amino acids: CASTVDSSYEQYF. CDR3 DNA sequence: TGTGCCAGCACCGTGGACAGCTCCTACGAGCAGTACTTC.

The chain uses TRBV28 and TRBJ1-1; D is unresolved. The CDR3 runs to 13 residues. V lost 6 bases and J lost 5, with 13 bases in between. Germline-derived CDR1 and CDR2 are MDHEN and SYDVKM. In DNA form, the CDR3 reads TGTGCCAGCAGACTAGTCGGGGTAACTGAAGCTTTCTTT. Protein product: CASRLVGVTEAFF.

The V and J genes are TRBV2 and TRBJ2-7; TRBD2 agrees at 9 bases. CDR1 is SNHLY and CDR2 is FYNNEI in the germline V gene. This CDR3 is built from 14 residues. V gave up 9 bases and J gave up 0 bases; unmatched junction bases: 6. CDR3 loop: CASRSGGSSYEQYF. CDR3 nucleotide sequence: TGTGCCAGTCGAAGCGGGGGGAGCTCCTACGAGCAGTACTTC. The complete variable domain, with remaining parts taken from reference TRBV2 and TRBJ2-7, reads EPEVTQTPSHQVTQMGQEVILRCVPISNHLYFYWYRQILGQKVEFLVSFYNNEISEKSEIFDDQFSVERPDGSNFTLKIRSTKLEDSAMYFCASRSGGSSYEQYFGPGTRLTVT.

This chain connects TRBV24-1 to TRBJ2-5; 8 nucleotides match TRBD1. The CDR3 totals 15 residues. Looked up from germline, CDR1 is KGHDR and CDR2 is SFDVKD. V dropped 9 bases and J dropped 4; count of bases not matched to a gene: 12. Here the CDR3 reads CATGRTGKMGETQYF. Here the CDR3 DNA reads TGTGCCACCGGAAGGACAGGGAAAATGGGAGAGACCCAGTACTTC.

The chain carries TRBV7-6 and TRBJ2-7, with 8 bases lining up with TRBD2. Germline values: CDR1 SGHVS, CDR2 FNYEAQ. The CDR3 spans 16 residues. V dropped 9 bases and J dropped 3; count of bases not matched to a gene: 16. The CDR3 nucleotides are TGTGCCAGTGGGGGTGGAGGGACTAGGGACATCTACGAGCAGTACTTC. Its translation: CASGGGGTRDIYEQYF.

The rearrangement uses TRBV7-2 and TRBJ1-5; the match to TRBD1 covers 7 bases. The CDR3 contains 15 residues. Trimming took 2 bases from V and 5 from J; bases not matched to a gene: 6. The germline V gene has CDR1 SGHTA and CDR2 FQGNSA. CDR3: CASSLSRQGHQPQHF. CDR3 nucleotides: TGTGCCAGCAGCTTAAGTCGACAGGGTCATCAGCCCCAGCATTTT.

Here the CDR3 reads CASHRAGGYGYTF. CDR3 bases: TGCGCCAGCCATCGGGCAGGGGGGTATGGCTACACCTTC. The V gene is TRBV5-1, the J gene TRBJ1-2; 7 positions match TRBD1. The CDR3 runs to 13 residues. Germline trimming cut 7 bases from V and 5 bases from J; bases unmatched to any gene: 8. Per germline, CDR1 SGHRS and CDR2 YFSETQ.

The CDR3 loop is CASSPNRSGELFF. The DNA of the CDR3 is TGTGCCAGCAGCCCTAATCGGTCCGGGGAGCTGTTTTTT. The chain joins TRBV7-8 to TRBJ2-2; no clear D. The V end was cut by 5 bases, the J end by 6 bases, with 10 bases between. The CDR3 has 13 residues. The germline gives CDR1 SGHVS, CDR2 FQNEAQ.

The chain recombines TRBV9 with TRBJ2-2, with 8 positions matching TRBD1. The V segment lost 1 base and the J segment 6 bases; nucleotides outside the gene matches: 5. The germline CDR1 and CDR2 sequences are SGDLS and YYNGEE. This CDR3 is built from 15 residues. The CDR3 here is CASSVQQGASGELFF. The DNA for the CDR3 is TGTGCCAGCAGCGTACAGCAGGGGGCATCCGGGGAGCTGTTTTTT.

This chain uses TRBV6-1 with TRBJ2-1; no clear D gene. There are 11 residues in the CDR3. Trimming removed 3 bases at V and 9 bases at J, with 6 bases between. Germline CDR1 MNHNS, CDR2 SASEGT. The CDR3 region is CASSDRFEQFF. CDR3 nucleotides: TGTGCCAGCAGTGACAGGTTTGAGCAGTTCTTC.

This clone was detected only a few times. This chain connects TRBV29-1 to TRBJ2-1, with 13 bases aligning to TRBD2. The germline CDR1 and CDR2 sequences are SQVTM and ANQGSEA. J gave up 7 bases and V 5 bases, and 5 bases lay outside the gene matches. The CDR3 runs 14 residues. CDR3 nucleotides: TGCAGCGTTCGGACTAGCGGGAGTAAGAATGAGCAGTTCTTC. Its translation is CSVRTSGSKNEQFF.

V and J are TRBV4-1 and TRBJ2-1, with 15 nucleotides matching TRBD2. J lost 10 bases, V lost 0 bases, and 4 bases had no gene match. The CDR3 spans 16 residues. CDR1 is MGHRA, CDR2 YSYEKL, per germline. The CDR3 is CASSQEGTSGGWEQFF. The CDR3 bases are TGCGCCAGCAGCCAAGAAGGGACTAGCGGGGGGTGGGAGCAGTTCTTC.

The table lists this clone with a count of one. Written as DNA, the CDR3 is TGTGCCAGCAGTTACTCGCTTGGGCTATCACCCCTCCACTTT. Amino acids: CASSYSLGLSPLHF. The chain has TRBV6-2 or TRBV6-3 and TRBJ1-6; D is unresolved. CDR3 length: 14 amino acids. Germline assignment: CDR1 MNHEY and CDR2 SVGEGT. Trimming shortened V by 0 bases and J by 10 bases, and 10 bases separated the two germline ends.

The chain combines TRBV14 with TRBJ2-4; 9 bases match TRBD2. The CDR3 consists of 17 residues. V was pared by 4 bases and J by 6 bases, with 13 bases of the junction left unmatched. Germline loops: CDR1 SGHDN, CDR2 FVKESK. The CDR3 DNA is TGTGCCAGCAGCCTTGGTGCGCGGGGGGGGCCCACAAACATTCAGTACTTC. Protein product: CASSLGARGGPTNIQYF.

V usage is TRBV7-6 and J usage is TRBJ2-5, with D uncertain. The CDR3 runs to 15 residues. The V gene's germline CDR1 is SGHVS and CDR2 FNYEAQ. Trimming pared 7 bases from V and 6 bases from J, leaving 21 bases between. In DNA, the CDR3 is TGTGCCAGCACCATCAAATCCCAGTTTCCACAGACCCAGTACTTC. Its translation: CASTIKSQFPQTQYF.

This clone appeared a single time. This chain connects TRBV28 to TRBJ2-7, with a possible D match to TRBD1 (6 bases). The CDR3 is 12 residues long. Germline values: CDR1 MDHEN, CDR2 SYDVKM. Trimming removed 4 bases from V and 6 bases from J, with 10 bases in between. The CDR3 DNA reads TGTGCCAGCAGTTCACAGGGTAGCGAGCAGTACTTC. Translated: CASSSQGSEQYF.

The chain carries TRBV7-2 and TRBJ2-2, with 11 positions matching TRBD2. This CDR3 spans 16 amino acids. CDR1 is SGHTA and CDR2 is FQGNSA in the germline V gene. Trimming at V came to 4 bases and at J to 8 bases, leaving 9 bases not matched to a gene. This CDR3 is CASSYYSTSGKGELFF. In DNA form, the CDR3 reads TGTGCCAGCAGCTATTACTCGACTAGCGGGAAAGGGGAGCTGTTTTTT. The full variable domain, with the rest looked up from reference TRBV7-2 and TRBJ2-2, is GAGVSQSPSNKVTEKGKDVELRCDPISGHTALYWYRQSLGQGLEFLIYFQGNSAPDKSGLPSDRFSAERTGGSVSTLTIQRTQQEDSAVYLCASSYYSTSGKGELFFGEGSRLTVL.

V is TRBV6-1 and J is TRBJ2-1; D uncertain. CDR1 is MNHNS, CDR2 SASEGT, per germline. Trimming took 2 bases from V and 12 from J, leaving 5 bases between them. CDR3 length equals 10 residues. Here the CDR3 reads CASSEPGQFF. In DNA form, the CDR3 reads TGTGCCAGCAGTGAACCAGGGCAGTTCTTC.

V usage is TRBV27 and J usage is TRBJ1-1, with TRBD1 matching over 9 bases. The germline V gene has CDR1 MNHEY and CDR2 SMNVEV (reference sequence). The CDR3 extends over 14 amino acids. V shed 5 bases and J 8 bases; nucleotides not matched to a gene: 9. This CDR3 reads CASSPTTGGREAFF. The CDR3 DNA follows: TGTGCCAGCAGTCCTACCACAGGGGGCAGAGAAGCTTTCTTT.

The gene calls are TRBV23-1 and TRBJ1-2; 7 bases agree with TRBD1. TRBV23-1 is designated an ORF whose function remains uncertain. The CDR3 loop spans 16 amino acids. Germline trimming cut 1 base from V and 3 bases from J; bases unmatched to any gene: 8. As DNA, the CDR3 is TGCGCCAGCAGTCAATGGACAGGACGAAGGGACTATGGCTACACCTTC. Translating it yields CASSQWTGRRDYGYTF.